The rows below give T cell receptor beta chains drawn from one sample of a study of T cell repertoires in aging, cancer and after chemotherapy. Each CDR3 protein is one row after TCRdb ran MiXCR on the multiplex PCR reads. The sample includes over a thousand distinct CDR3 sequences, about 30% of them seen just once. The sample consisted of blood. Source of these receptors: a human donor with a solid tumor. Each CDR3 is given with its conserved first and last residue. The D gene is left open where the match is weak. A row's size may be missing; if present it is once, few, many or a size class.

CDR3 protein: CSDTDSRAGDEDTQYF; CDR3 DNA: TGCAGCGATACCGATTCAAGAGCGGGAGATGAAGATACGCAGTATTTT; V gene: TRBV29-1; D gene: TRBD2; J gene: TRBJ2-3; clone size: few
CDR3 protein: CASRYIQGTYEQYF; CDR3 DNA: TGTGCCAGCAGGTATATACAGGGAACCTACGAGCAGTACTTC; V gene: TRBV6-5; D gene: -; J gene: TRBJ2-7; clone size: few
CDR3 protein: CASSLEGAENSPLHF; CDR3 DNA: TGTGCCAGCAGCCTCGAGGGGGCCGAAAATTCACCCCTCCACTTT; V gene: TRBV9; D gene: TRBD1; J gene: TRBJ1-6; clone size: medium-sized
CDR3 protein: CASQTYGTGVLQTSYEQYF; CDR3 DNA: TGCGCCAGTCAAACGTACGGGACAGGGGTACTCCAGACATCCTACGAGCAGTACTTC; V gene: TRBV5-1; D gene: TRBD1; J gene: TRBJ2-7; clone size: medium-sized
CDR3 protein: CASSRGTRSYNEQFF; CDR3 DNA: TGTGCCAGCTCTCGGGGGACTAGATCCTACAATGAGCAGTTCTTC; V gene: TRBV7-2; D gene: TRBD2; J gene: TRBJ2-1; clone size: -
CDR3 protein: CASSLGAGYEQYF; CDR3 DNA: TGTGCCAGCAGTTTAGGGGCGGGCTACGAGCAGTACTTC; V gene: TRBV12-3/TRBV12-4; D gene: -; J gene: TRBJ2-7; clone size: large
CDR3 protein: CASSSTGFGSRTGELFF; CDR3 DNA: TGTGCCAGCAGCTCGACAGGGTTTGGGTCTAGGACCGGGGAGCTGTTTTTT; V gene: TRBV11-2; D gene: TRBD1; J gene: TRBJ2-2; clone size: medium-sized
CDR3 protein: CASSSLVRARANEQFF; CDR3 DNA: TGTGCCAGTAGCTCCCTCGTAAGGGCCCGGGCCAATGAGCAGTTCTTC; V gene: TRBV19; D gene: -; J gene: TRBJ2-1; clone size: -
CDR3 protein: CASSDRGFYNEQFF; CDR3 DNA: TGTGCCAGCAGTGACCGGGGGTTTTACAATGAGCAGTTCTTC; V gene: TRBV25-1; D gene: -; J gene: TRBJ2-1; clone size: medium-sized
CDR3 protein: CSVCSNTGELFF; CDR3 DNA: TGCAGCGTTTGTTCGAACACCGGGGAGCTGTTTTTT; V gene: TRBV29-1; D gene: -; J gene: TRBJ2-2; clone size: few
CDR3 protein: CASKRESGQAYGYTF; CDR3 DNA: TGTGCCAGTAAGCGGGAGTCTGGACAGGCCTATGGCTACACCTTC; V gene: TRBV19; D gene: TRBD1; J gene: TRBJ1-2; clone size: large
CDR3 protein: CSADTGTGHTEAFF; CDR3 DNA: TGCAGTGCTGACACCGGGACAGGGCACACTGAAGCTTTCTTT; V gene: TRBV20-1; D gene: TRBD1; J gene: TRBJ1-1; clone size: medium-sized
CDR3 protein: CASSGTANTGELFF; CDR3 DNA: TGTGCCAGCAGCGGGACAGCGAACACCGGGGAGCTGTTTTTT; V gene: TRBV5-4; D gene: TRBD1; J gene: TRBJ2-2; clone size: large
CDR3 protein: CASSYDRVSGELFF; CDR3 DNA: TGTGCCAGCAGCTACGACAGGGTCTCCGGGGAGCTGTTTTTT; V gene: TRBV7-3; D gene: TRBD1; J gene: TRBJ2-2; clone size: -
CDR3 protein: CASSSGPGEQYF; CDR3 DNA: TGTGCCAGCAGCTCCGGACCGGGCGAGCAGTACTTC; V gene: TRBV7-2; D gene: -; J gene: TRBJ2-7; clone size: large
CDR3 protein: CASSPYKSGDETQYF; CDR3 DNA: TGTGCCAGCAGCCCGTATAAAAGCGGGGATGAGACCCAGTACTTC; V gene: TRBV7-2; D gene: TRBD2; J gene: TRBJ2-5; clone size: large
CDR3 protein: CASSRQLANTEAFF; CDR3 DNA: TGTGCCAGCAGTCGCCAGTTAGCGAACACTGAAGCTTTCTTT; V gene: TRBV7-2; D gene: -; J gene: TRBJ1-1; clone size: -
CDR3 protein: CSVGQELGKEAFF; CDR3 DNA: TGCAGCGTCGGACAGGAATTGGGAAAGGAAGCTTTCTTT; V gene: TRBV29-1; D gene: TRBD1; J gene: TRBJ1-1; clone size: -
CDR3 protein: CASSQEYSGEAFF; CDR3 DNA: TGTGCCAGCAGCCAAGAATATAGCGGTGAAGCTTTCTTT; V gene: TRBV14; D gene: -; J gene: TRBJ1-1; clone size: -
CDR3 protein: CASSSRGVSTDTQYF; CDR3 DNA: TGTGCCAGCAGCTCTCGGGGTGTCAGCACAGATACGCAGTATTTT; V gene: TRBV7-2; D gene: -; J gene: TRBJ2-3; clone size: -
CDR3 protein: CASSPLGLSPLHF; CDR3 DNA: TGTGCCAGCAGCCCACTTGGTCTGTCACCCCTCCACTTT; V gene: TRBV7-2; D gene: -; J gene: TRBJ1-6; clone size: -
CDR3 protein: CASSATGGGRWEQYF; CDR3 DNA: TGTGCCAGCAGCGCGACGGGGGGGGGCCGATGGGAGCAGTACTTC; V gene: TRBV5-4; D gene: TRBD2; J gene: TRBJ2-7; clone size: large
CDR3 protein: CASSRGAPNYEQYF; CDR3 DNA: TGTGCCAGCAGTAGAGGGGCACCTAACTACGAGCAGTACTTC; V gene: TRBV6-1; D gene: -; J gene: TRBJ2-7; clone size: large
CDR3 protein: CASSLRREDEKLFF; CDR3 DNA: TGTGCCAGCAGCTTACGGAGGGAGGATGAAAAACTGTTTTTT; V gene: TRBV7-9; D gene: -; J gene: TRBJ1-4; clone size: medium-sized